Each of the 9 T cell receptor beta chains below was sequenced from the same sample in a study of blood T cell repertoires in COVID-19. Repertoires were generated with immunoSEQ multiplex PCR, while TCRdb's copy carries only in-frame clones and drops some. The sample contains 61,000 or so clones, around four fifths of which appear only once. Material for sequencing was peripheral blood. The receptor set was obtained from a woman in her seventies with acute or convalescent COVID-19.

This clone was counted a few times. The V gene is TRBV18, the J gene TRBJ1-2; D gene unclear. Between the trimmed V and J ends, which lost 2 bases and 2 bases, there was a span of 15 bases. The CDR3 runs 16 residues. Germline V gene data show CDR1 as KGHSH and CDR2 as LQKENI. The CDR3 protein is CASSPRERSRNYGYTF. The CDR3 DNA reads TGTGCCAGCTCACCAAGAGAGAGATCAAGAAACTATGGCTACACCTTC.

This clone was seen more than once but under ten times. The chain uses TRBV5-1 and TRBJ1-1; TRBD1 is a possible D gene (6 bases). Trimming removed 0 bases at V and 1 base at J, with 10 bases between. The CDR3 is 15 residues long. Germline-derived CDR1 and CDR2 are SGHRS and YFSETQ. For the CDR3, the DNA is TGCGCCAGCAGCTTGGACAGGGTGTCGAACACTGAAGCTTTCTTT. It is translated as CASSLDRVSNTEAFF.

This clone was seen more than once but under ten times. The chain combines TRBV3-1 (or the pseudogene TRBV3-2) with TRBJ2-5; TRBD2 might be the D (5 bases). Germline assignment: CDR1 LGHDT and CDR2 YNNKEL (reference sequence). V lost 1 base, J lost 1 base, and 10 bases lay in between. This CDR3 contains 15 residues. CDR3 in DNA: TGTGCCAGCAGCCAAGTCAGGACTGGCCAAGAGACCCAGTACTTC. This translates into CASSQVRTGQETQYF.

The genes are TRBV15 and TRBJ1-2; D is perhaps TRBD1 (5 bases). Trimming took 3 bases from V and 4 from J, leaving 6 bases between them. Germline V gives CDR1 LNHNV, CDR2 YYDKDF (reference sequence). This CDR3 comprises 12 residues. CDR3 amino acids: CATSSTGYGYTF. CDR3 sequence (DNA): TGTGCCACCAGCAGTACAGGCTATGGCTACACCTTC. The entire variable domain, with the rest obtained from reference TRBV15 and TRBJ1-2, is as follows: DAMVIQNPRYQVTQFGKPVTLSCSQTLNHNVMYWYQQKSSQAPKLLFHYYDKDFNNEADTPDNFQSRRPNTSFCFLDIRSPGLGDTAMYLCATSSTGYGYTFGSGTRLTVV.

The genes are TRBV7-2 and TRBJ2-5, with 8 bases identical to TRBD2. The CDR3 length is 16 residues. V gave up 5 bases and J gave up 5 bases; unmatched junction bases: 13. The V gene's germline CDR1 is SGHTA and CDR2 FQGNSA. The CDR3 reads CASSPGTLREGETQYF. The CDR3 DNA follows: TGTGCCAGCAGCCCCGGGACTCTACGGGAGGGCGAGACCCAGTACTTC.

CDR3 coding DNA: TGTGCCAGCAGCCAAGAGGTTTTTCCAGGATTTAGCAATCAGCCCCAGCATTTT. This translates into CASSQEVFPGFSNQPQHF. This rearrangement joins TRBV3-1 (or the pseudogene TRBV3-2) to TRBJ1-5; D is unresolved. This CDR3 region has 18 residues. Looked up from germline, CDR1 is LGHDT and CDR2 is YNNKEL (reference sequence). Trimming shortened V by 0 bases and J by 0 bases, and 15 bases separated the two germline ends.

The J gene is TRBJ1-3, the V gene TRBV5-1, with a weak D call TRBD1 (5 bases). The V gene lost 5 bases and the J gene lost 1 base, with 10 bases spanning the gap. Germline V lookup: CDR1 SGHRS, CDR2 YFSETQ. This CDR3 is built from 14 residues. CDR3 loop: CASRPQESGNTIYF. CDR3 in DNA: TGCGCCAGCAGGCCACAGGAATCTGGAAACACCATATATTTT.

The genes are TRBV28 and TRBJ1-3; 8 bases are a match to TRBD1. Germline assignment: CDR1 MDHEN and CDR2 SYDVKM. The CDR3 loop spans 17 amino acids. With 5 bases clipped from V and 4 bases from J, the junction kept 13 bases outside the gene matches. This CDR3 is CASSPDDRGSSGNTIYF. In DNA, the CDR3 is TGTGCCAGCAGTCCCGACGACAGGGGCTCCTCCGGAAACACCATATATTTT.

V usage is TRBV30 and J usage is TRBJ1-4; the match to TRBD1 covers 9 bases. Trimming took 5 bases from V and 5 from J; bases not matched to a gene: 3. CDR1 and CDR2 from the germline V gene are GTSNPN and SVGIG (reference sequence). This CDR3 contains 13 residues. CDR3 DNA: TGTGCCTGGGACGGACAGGGGAATGAAAAACTGTTTTTT. Protein product: CAWDGQGNEKLFF. Full variable domain (remainder filled in from reference TRBV30 and TRBJ1-4): SQTIHQWPATLVQPVGSPLSLECTVEGTSNPNLYWYRQAAGRGLQLLFYSVGIGQISSEVPQNLSASRPQDRQFILSSKKLLLSDSGFYLCAWDGQGNEKLFFGSGTQLSVL.